A selection of T cell receptor beta chains follows, all from one sample in a study of blood T cell repertoires in COVID-19. TCRdb's table, derived via immunoSEQ multiplex PCR, lists solely in-frame clones and lacks some. The table shows about 260,000 clones, with about 87% occurring only once. Sequencing was performed on peripheral blood. The origin of the receptors is an older woman with COVID-19, enrolled during active disease. The CDR3 runs from the conserved cysteine through the conserved F or W. The order of the fields is V gene, D gene, J gene, clone size, CDR3 protein, CDR3 DNA. A D gene is named only where the DNA matches it firmly. Expanded clones get a size class; other rows say once, few or many, or leave the size out.

>TRBV12-5|TRBD2|TRBJ2-3|-
CASGLGLATTDTQYF
TGTGCTAGTGGTTTGGGACTAGCGACGACAGATACGCAGTATTTT
>TRBV7-8|-|TRBJ2-7|-
CATKPELSSYEQYF
TGTGCCACCAAACCCGAGCTAAGCTCCTACGAGCAGTACTTC
>TRBV4-1|-|TRBJ1-2|-
CASSQDRRGGHWKRDGYTF
TGCGCCAGCAGCCAAGATCGGCGGGGAGGCCACTGGAAGAGGGATGGCTACACCTTC
>TRBV2|TRBD2|TRBJ2-3|-
CASSATTSGSPSTDTQYF
TGTGCCAGCAGTGCCACCACTAGCGGGAGTCCAAGCACAGATACGCAGTATTTT
>TRBV5-4|-|TRBJ2-3|-
CASSLAGRSTGDTQYF
TGTGCCAGCAGCTTGGCCGGACGTAGCACGGGGGATACGCAGTATTTT
>TRBV7-9|TRBD2|TRBJ2-1|-
CASSLESGRGLDQFF
TGTGCCAGCAGCTTAGAGAGCGGGAGGGGGCTCGATCAGTTCTTC
>TRBV2|-|TRBJ2-7|-
CASSEGGPNEQYF
TGTGCCAGCAGTGAGGGGGGGCCAAACGAGCAGTACTTC
>TRBV19|TRBD2|TRBJ2-5|-
CASSPRLAGLGRETQYF
TGTGCCAGTAGTCCGAGACTAGCGGGACTGGGGAGGGAGACCCAGTACTTC
>TRBV9|TRBD1|TRBJ2-5|-
CASSIGQGQETQYF
TGTGCCAGCAGCATAGGACAGGGCCAAGAGACCCAGTACTTC
>TRBV5-1|TRBD1|TRBJ1-2|-
CASSLGRQGPKDGYTF
TGCGCCAGCAGCTTGGGGCGACAGGGGCCTAAGGATGGCTACACCTTC
>TRBV6-2/TRBV6-3|-|TRBJ1-1|-
CASSYLGPRTEAFF
TGTGCCAGCAGTTATTTGGGTCCGAGGACTGAAGCTTTCTTT
>TRBV14|TRBD1|TRBJ1-6|-
CASSLGTGPYNSPLHF
TGTGCCAGCAGCCTCGGGACAGGCCCTTATAATTCACCCCTCCACTTT
>TRBV28|-|TRBJ2-3|-
CASSFLQGGTDTQYF
TGTGCCAGCAGTTTCCTACAGGGTGGCACAGATACGCAGTATTTT
>TRBV14|-|TRBJ2-5|-
CASSQDNREETQYF
TGTGCCAGCAGCCAAGATAACAGGGAAGAGACCCAGTACTTC
>TRBV3-1/TRBV3-2|-|TRBJ1-3|-
CASSGGRISGNTIYF
TGTGCCAGCTCCGGGGGACGGATCTCTGGAAACACCATATATTTT
>TRBV11-3|-|TRBJ2-1|-
CASSLGGVGEQFF
TGTGCCAGCAGCTTAGGGGGAGTGGGTGAGCAGTTCTTC
>TRBV2|TRBD2|TRBJ2-3|-
CASRGRTSGSLDTQYF
TGTGCCAGCAGGGGTAGGACTAGCGGGAGTTTAGATACGCAGTATTTT
>TRBV11-2|TRBD2|TRBJ2-1|-
CASSSRLAGGLDEQFF
TGTGCCAGCAGCTCAAGACTAGCGGGAGGGCTAGATGAGCAGTTCTTC
>TRBV13|-|TRBJ1-3|-
CASSLGGRNNGNTIYF
TGTGCCAGCAGCTTAGGTGGCAGGAATAATGGAAACACCATATATTTT
>TRBV10-3|TRBD1|TRBJ1-6|-
CAISERDRGFVGLFSPLHF
TGTGCCATCAGTGAGCGGGACAGGGGCTTTGTTGGTCTTTTTTCACCCCTCCACTTT
>TRBV6-5|TRBD1|TRBJ2-7|-
CASRPQGARYEQYF
TGTGCCAGCAGACCACAGGGGGCGCGATACGAGCAGTACTTC
>TRBV20-1|-|TRBJ2-7|-
CSASGYEQYF
TGCAGTGCCTCGGGCTACGAGCAGTACTTC
>TRBV5-8|TRBD1|TRBJ1-1|-
CASSIRTGWATEAFF
TGTGCCAGCAGCATTCGGACAGGGTGGGCCACTGAAGCTTTCTTT
>TRBV6-5|-|TRBJ1-1|few
CASRKPLQGTTEAFF
TGTGCCAGCAGAAAACCCCTTCAGGGAACCACTGAAGCTTTCTTT
>TRBV9|TRBD2|TRBJ2-1|-
CASSRTSGRGTYEQFF
TGTGCCAGCAGCCGGACTAGCGGGAGAGGGACCTATGAGCAGTTCTTC
>TRBV6-5|-|TRBJ2-5|once
CATAGTLYQETQYF
TGTGCCACGGCCGGGACATTGTACCAAGAGACCCAGTACTTC
>TRBV10-3|-|TRBJ1-4|-
CAISIDLTNEKLFF
TGTGCCATCAGCATAGATTTAACTAATGAAAAACTGTTTTTT
>TRBV15|TRBD2|TRBJ2-5|-
CATSRRELQETQYF
TGTGCCACCAGCAGGCGGGAGCTACAAGAGACCCAGTACTTC
>TRBV7-2|-|TRBJ1-1|-
CASSETGFPTEAFF
TGTGCCAGCAGCGAAACGGGGTTTCCCACTGAAGCTTTCTTT
>TRBV2|TRBD1|TRBJ1-1|few
CASSEANRGQEAFF
TGTGCCAGCAGTGAAGCCAACAGGGGGCAGGAAGCTTTCTTT
>TRBV28|-|TRBJ1-1|few
CASSYSGVGRTEAFF
TGTGCCAGCAGTTACTCCGGGGTGGGAAGGACTGAAGCTTTCTTT
>TRBV7-3|TRBD1|TRBJ1-2|once
CASSLDGTGVGYTF
TGTGCCAGCAGCTTAGATGGGACAGGGGTTGGCTACACCTTC
>TRBV9|-|TRBJ1-6|many
CASSVQGYSPLHF
TGTGCCAGCAGCGTACAGGGATATTCACCCCTCCACTTT
>TRBV28|-|TRBJ2-2|once
CASSLWLLDTGPGELFF
TGTGCCAGCAGTTTATGGTTACTGGACACTGGGCCCGGGGAGCTGTTTTTT
>TRBV2|TRBD2|TRBJ2-1|-
CASSVTSGRSNEQFF
TGTGCCAGCAGTGTAACTAGCGGGAGATCCAATGAGCAGTTCTTC
>TRBV6-4|TRBD1|TRBJ1-6|-
CASSRDRGNSPLHF
TGTGCCAGCAGTCGCGACAGGGGCAATTCACCCCTCCACTTT
>TRBV5-8|-|TRBJ1-1|-
CASSLGGYEAFF
TGTGCCAGCAGCTTGGGAGGGTATGAAGCTTTCTTT
>TRBV28|TRBD2|TRBJ2-1|-
CASSLGSGRVYNEQFF
TGTGCCAGCAGTTTAGGTAGCGGGAGGGTCTACAATGAGCAGTTCTTC
>TRBV4-3|-|TRBJ2-4|once
CASSQAVQGLTIENIQYF
TGCGCCAGCAGCCAGGCCGTTCAGGGGCTCACAATCGAAAACATTCAGTACTTC
>TRBV5-1|TRBD2|TRBJ2-3|-
CASSNIGTSGSTDTQYF
TGCGCCAGCAGCAACATCGGGACTAGCGGTAGCACAGATACGCAGTATTTT
>TRBV14|TRBD2|TRBJ2-7|-
CASSRYLAGGPNEQYF
TGTGCCAGCAGCCGCTACCTAGCGGGAGGGCCGAACGAGCAGTACTTC
>TRBV27|TRBD1|TRBJ1-2|few
CASSQNSQGRYGYTF
TGTGCCAGCAGCCAGAACTCACAGGGGCGGTATGGCTACACCTTC
>TRBV6-5|TRBD2|TRBJ2-1|-
CASTPAGGSYNEQFF
TGTGCCAGCACCCCCGCGGGGGGTTCCTACAATGAGCAGTTCTTC
>TRBV6-5|-|TRBJ1-1|-
CASSYSKGGLGTEAFF
TGTGCCAGCAGTTACTCGAAGGGGGGGCTCGGCACTGAAGCTTTCTTT
>TRBV6-5|-|TRBJ2-7|-
CASRAYYEQYF
TGTGCCAGCCGCGCCTACTACGAGCAGTACTTC
>TRBV3-1/TRBV3-2|TRBD1|TRBJ1-5|-
CASSRTGKYQPQHF
TGTGCCAGCAGCCGGACAGGGAAGTATCAGCCCCAGCATTTT
>TRBV3-1/TRBV3-2|TRBD1|TRBJ2-7|-
CASSQGADRGREEQYF
TGTGCCAGCAGCCAAGGTGCGGACAGGGGGCGGGAAGAGCAGTACTTC
>TRBV6-1|TRBD1|TRBJ1-5|-
CASSGEQGFGNQPQHF
TGTGCCAGCAGTGGAGAACAGGGGTTTGGCAATCAGCCCCAGCATTTT
>TRBV3-1/TRBV3-2|-|TRBJ1-3|-
CASRRSGGAGGNTIYF
TGTGCCAGCAGACGCAGTGGGGGCGCGGGCGGAAACACCATATATTTT
>TRBV9|-|TRBJ1-2|-
CASSSPRAEGGYGYTF
TGTGCCAGCAGCTCTCCCCGGGCCGAGGGAGGCTATGGCTACACCTTC
>TRBV25-1|TRBD1|TRBJ1-4|-
CASSDPARSGGVSEKLFF
TGTGCCAGCAGTGATCCTGCCCGGTCAGGGGGCGTCAGTGAAAAACTGTTTTTT
>TRBV7-9|-|TRBJ2-3|once
CASSLVRGSTDTQYF
TGTGCCAGCAGCCTTGTGAGGGGGAGCACAGATACGCAGTATTTT
>TRBV19|-|TRBJ1-1|-
CASSAGRQVGAFF
TGTGCCAGTAGTGCCGGACGACAGGTTGGAGCTTTCTTT
>TRBV18|TRBD1|TRBJ2-2|-
CASSPRTGANTGELFF
TGTGCCAGCTCACCCCGGACAGGAGCGAACACCGGGGAGCTGTTTTTT
>TRBV6-2/TRBV6-3|TRBD1|TRBJ1-2|-
CASSRTRTGSSYTF
TGTGCCAGCAGTCGGACAAGGACAGGGAGCAGCTACACCTTC
>TRBV11-3|TRBD2|TRBJ2-1|-
CASSLGTSGNNEQFF
TGTGCCAGCAGCTTAGGGACTAGCGGAAACAATGAGCAGTTCTTC
>TRBV10-1|TRBD2|TRBJ2-5|-
CASSDRTSGGQETQYF
TGCGCCAGCAGTGATAGGACTAGCGGGGGCCAAGAGACCCAGTACTTC
>TRBV14|-|TRBJ2-7|-
CASSRGFYEQYF
TGTGCCAGCAGCCGGGGCTTCTACGAGCAGTACTTC